The 8 T cell receptor beta chains below come from one sample, sequenced in a study of cytomegalovirus exposure and HLA in healthy donors. 60 Vbeta and 13 Jbeta primers were used in PCR. Only in-frame clones appear in the TCRdb table, and some are missing; sequencing was by immunoSEQ multiplex PCR. The sample gives about 130,000 clones, 60% to 85% of which show up once; around 1.9% is in the top ten. Source material: PBMCs. The receptors here all came from a woman between 40 and 50 years old in good health and CMV-seronegative.

The V gene is TRBV6-1, the J gene TRBJ1-5; D perhaps matches TRBD1 (6 bases). The CDR3 consists of 15 residues. The V and J ends lost 6 bases and 0 bases respectively, with 12 bases between them. Per the germline V gene, CDR1 is MNHNS and CDR2 is SASEGT. In DNA form, the CDR3 reads TGTGCCAGCAGCCTGGACAGTAATAGCAATCAGCCCCAGCATTTT. This codes for CASSLDSNSNQPQHF.

The rearrangement links TRBV30 to TRBJ1-2, with TRBD1 matching 7 bases. V lost 2 bases, J lost 12 bases, and 15 bases stayed unmatched. Germline values: CDR1 GTSNPN, CDR2 SVGIG (reference sequence). The CDR3 loop spans 14 amino acids. CDR3 sequence (DNA): TGTGCCTGGAGTCCGACAGGGAGTAGAACTCTCCACACCTTC. This codes for CAWSPTGSRTLHTF.

The chain employs TRBV18 and TRBJ2-5; D perhaps matches TRBD2 (5 bases). Per germline, CDR1 KGHSH and CDR2 LQKENI. This CDR3 contains 14 residues. Trimming removed 0 bases from V and 1 base from J, with 6 bases in between. CDR3 DNA: TGTGCCAGCTCACCACCGGGGAGCCAAGAGACCCAGTACTTC. As protein: CASSPPGSQETQYF. Combining the CDR3 with reference TRBV18 and TRBJ2-5 gives the whole variable domain NAGVMQNPRHLVRRRGQEARLRCSPMKGHSHVYWYRQLPEEGLKFMVYLQKENIIDESGMPKERFSAEFPKEGPSILRIQQVVRGDSAAYFCASSPPGSQETQYFGPGTRLLVL.

V usage is TRBV10-3 and J usage is TRBJ1-6; D perhaps matches TRBD1 (6 bases). The V gene's germline CDR1 is ENHRY and CDR2 SYGVKD. Trimming took off 2 bases at V and 10 bases at J, with 12 bases between the two ends. This CDR3 is built from 14 residues. CDR3: CAISERGHESPLHF. CDR3 DNA: TGTGCCATCAGTGAGCGGGGACATGAATCACCCCTCCACTTT.

A few counts support this clone. The rearrangement joins TRBV27 to TRBJ2-2; no reliable D call. V was cut by 1 base and J by 3 bases, with 6 bases left in between. Looked up from germline, CDR1 is MNHEY and CDR2 is SMNVEV (reference sequence). The CDR3 covers 14 residues. The CDR3 loop reads CASSLYPDTGELFF. The CDR3 nucleotides read TGTGCCAGCAGTTTATATCCTGACACCGGGGAGCTGTTTTTT.

The CDR3 bases are TGCAGCGTTGATCTAGCGGGGGGGCTGCGTGAGCAGTTCTTC. Translating gives CSVDLAGGLREQFF. The chain is built from TRBV29-1 and TRBJ2-1; 12 bases fit TRBD2. The CDR3 sequence is 14 residues long. J lost 9 bases, V lost 3 bases, and 6 bases had no gene match. Germline CDR1 and CDR2: SQVTM and ANQGSEA.

This clone appeared a single time. CDR3 residues: CASSQSRGGDQNIQYF. In DNA, the CDR3 is TGCGCCAGCAGTCAATCGAGAGGGGGTGACCAAAACATTCAGTACTTC. The rearrangement uses TRBV23-1 and TRBJ2-4, with a weak D call TRBD1 (6 bases). TRBV23-1 is assigned to the ORF class and has an uncertain function. This CDR3 has 16 amino acids. V dropped 0 bases and J dropped 5 bases, with 14 bases sitting between them.

The genes are TRBV27 and TRBJ2-3; D not resolved. The CDR3 runs to 12 residues. V lost 6 bases to trimming and J lost 8 bases, with 12 bases between them. Per germline, CDR1 MNHEY and CDR2 SMNVEV (reference sequence). The CDR3 loop reads CASRELDRTQYF. The DNA for the CDR3 is TGTGCCAGCAGGGAGCTAGACCGTACGCAGTATTTT.